This T cell receptor beta chain was recorded in a study of blood T cell repertoires in COVID-19. Turning to the study itself: COVID-19 samples from acute and convalescent phases originated in the United States, Italy and Spain. PBMCs, B-cell-depleted T cells, or T cells provided the cDNA or gDNA that made up the material.

The CDR3 loop spans 14 amino acids. In germline, CDR1 is SGHRS, CDR2 YFSETQ. Trimming stripped 2 bases from V and 2 bases from J, with 10 bases between. Generated by immunoSEQ multiplex PCR, the TCRdb table keeps only in-frame clones and is missing some. The sample lists fewer than 250,000 clones; 70% to 90% were seen once. Sequenced material: peripheral blood. V usage is TRBV5-1 and J usage is TRBJ1-1; TRBD1 might be the D (5 bases). The source is a woman between 65 and 79 years old with acute or convalescent COVID-19. CDR3 amino acids: CASSLGDSNTEAFF. The CDR3 nucleotides read TGCGCCAGCAGCTTAGGAGACAGCAACACTGAAGCTTTCTTT. The full variable domain, its missing parts supplied by reference TRBV5-1 and TRBJ1-1, is KAGVTQTPRYLIKTRGQQVTLSCSPISGHRSVSWYQQTPGQGLQFLFEYFSETQRNKGNFPGRFSGRQFSNSRSEMNVSTLELGDSALYLCASSLGDSNTEAFFGQGTRLTVV.